This TCR beta chain was found in a study of shared clonotypes between healthy human individuals. The study's findings and limits: Rarefaction exposed incomplete sorted-subset sequencing despite large depth.

Profiled with immunoSEQ multiplex PCR; TCRdb holds only in-frame clones, not every one. The table records approximately 600,000 clones, roughly 95% of them present only once. Concerning this clone itself: Its antigen is still unknown.

As defined, naive CD8 cells were CD45RO-negative and positively selected for CCR7, with terminally differentiated effector memory CD45RA+ cells excluded. The donors were adults (healthy and HIV-negative) with no recent acute infections or vaccinations. With 4 bases clipped from V and 6 bases from J, the junction kept 2 bases outside the gene matches. This CDR3 is 15 amino acids long. Per the germline V gene, CDR1 is MGHRA and CDR2 is YSYEKL. This chain links TRBV4-1 with TRBJ1-6; 11 bases align to TRBD1. Material for sequencing was naive CD8+ T cells sorted from blood. The clonotype comes from a woman younger than 45 in good health. This CDR3 reads CASSRGTGGNSPLHF. In DNA, the CDR3 is TGCGCCAGCAGCCGGGGGACAGGGGGTAATTCACCCCTCCACTTT.